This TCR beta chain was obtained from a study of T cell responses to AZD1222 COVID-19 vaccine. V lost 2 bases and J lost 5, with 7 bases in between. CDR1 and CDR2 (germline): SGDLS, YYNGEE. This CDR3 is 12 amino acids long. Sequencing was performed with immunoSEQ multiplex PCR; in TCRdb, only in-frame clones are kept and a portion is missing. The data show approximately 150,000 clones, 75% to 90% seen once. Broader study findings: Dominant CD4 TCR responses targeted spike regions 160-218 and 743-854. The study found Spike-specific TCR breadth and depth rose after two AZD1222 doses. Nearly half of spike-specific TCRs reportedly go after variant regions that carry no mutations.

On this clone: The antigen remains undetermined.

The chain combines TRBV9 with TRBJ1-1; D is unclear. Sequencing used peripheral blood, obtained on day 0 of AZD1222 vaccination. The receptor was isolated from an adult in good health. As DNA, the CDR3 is TGTGCCAGCAGCGTCGAGCAAACTGAAGCTTTCTTT. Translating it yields CASSVEQTEAFF. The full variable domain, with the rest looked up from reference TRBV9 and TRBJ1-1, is DSGVTQTPKHLITATGQRVTLRCSPRSGDLSVYWYQQSLDQGLQFLIQYYNGEERAKGNILERFSAQQFPDLHSELNLSSLELGDSALYFCASSVEQTEAFFGQGTRLTVV.